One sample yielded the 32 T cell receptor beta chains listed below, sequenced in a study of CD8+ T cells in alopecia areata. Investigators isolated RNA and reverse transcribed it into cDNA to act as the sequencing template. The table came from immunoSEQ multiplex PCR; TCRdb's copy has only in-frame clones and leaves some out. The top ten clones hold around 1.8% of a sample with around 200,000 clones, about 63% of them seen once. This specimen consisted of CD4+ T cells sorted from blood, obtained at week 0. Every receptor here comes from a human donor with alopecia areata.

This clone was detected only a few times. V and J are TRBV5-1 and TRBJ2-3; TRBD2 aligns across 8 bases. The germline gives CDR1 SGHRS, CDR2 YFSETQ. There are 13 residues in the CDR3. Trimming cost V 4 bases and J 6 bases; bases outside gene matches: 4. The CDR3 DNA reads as TGCGCCAGCAGCGGAGCGGGGGCGGATACGCAGTATTTT. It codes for CASSGAGADTQYF.

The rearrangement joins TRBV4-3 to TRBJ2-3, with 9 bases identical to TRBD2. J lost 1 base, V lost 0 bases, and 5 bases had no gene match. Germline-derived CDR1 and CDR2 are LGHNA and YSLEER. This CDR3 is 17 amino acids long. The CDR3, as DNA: TGCGCCAGCAGCCAAGATGCTAGCGGGGTGGGCACAGATACGCAGTATTTT. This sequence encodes CASSQDASGVGTDTQYF.

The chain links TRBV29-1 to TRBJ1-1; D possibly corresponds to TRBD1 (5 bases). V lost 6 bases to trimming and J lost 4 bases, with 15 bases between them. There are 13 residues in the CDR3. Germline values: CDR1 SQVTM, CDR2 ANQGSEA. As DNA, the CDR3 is TGCAGCGTGGGAGCAGGGCCTATCACTGAAGCTTTCTTT. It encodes CSVGAGPITEAFF. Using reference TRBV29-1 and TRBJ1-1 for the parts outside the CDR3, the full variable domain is SAVISQKPSRDICQRGTSLTIQCQVDSQVTMMFWYRQQPGQSLTLIATANQGSEATYESGFVIDKFPISRPNLTFSTLTVSNMSPEDSSIYLCSVGAGPITEAFFGQGTRLTVV.

For the CDR3, the DNA is TGTGCCAGCAGACCCAACAGGGCAGATAATTCACCCCTCCACTTT. It encodes CASRPNRADNSPLHF. The chain has TRBV2 and TRBJ1-6, with a possible D match to TRBD1 (6 bases). CDR3 size: 15 residues. Germline CDR1 reads SNHLY; CDR2 reads FYNNEI. V shed 6 bases and J shed 5 bases, with 14 bases lying between them.

In nucleotides, the CDR3 is TGCAGCGTCTCGGCCGGGCCCAAAGAAGGAAACACCATATATTTT. Translated, it gives CSVSAGPKEGNTIYF. The J gene is TRBJ1-3, the V gene TRBV29-1; D is undetermined. This CDR3 is 15 amino acids long. Germline V gene lookup returns CDR1 SQVTM and CDR2 ANQGSEA. V was pared by 6 bases and J by 4 bases, with 19 bases between.

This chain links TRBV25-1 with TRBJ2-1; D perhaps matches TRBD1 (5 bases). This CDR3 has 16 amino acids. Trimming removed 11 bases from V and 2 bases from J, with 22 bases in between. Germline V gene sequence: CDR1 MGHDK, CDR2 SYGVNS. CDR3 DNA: TGTGCCCCAGCAAGATTAGGGGCCGTCCCCTACAATGAGCAGTTCTTC. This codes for CAPARLGAVPYNEQFF.

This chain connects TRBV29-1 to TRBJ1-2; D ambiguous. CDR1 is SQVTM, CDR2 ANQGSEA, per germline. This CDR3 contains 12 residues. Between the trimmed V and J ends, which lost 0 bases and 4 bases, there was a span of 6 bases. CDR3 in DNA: TGCAGCGTTGAAGAGACCCTCTATGGCTACACCTTC. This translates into CSVEETLYGYTF.

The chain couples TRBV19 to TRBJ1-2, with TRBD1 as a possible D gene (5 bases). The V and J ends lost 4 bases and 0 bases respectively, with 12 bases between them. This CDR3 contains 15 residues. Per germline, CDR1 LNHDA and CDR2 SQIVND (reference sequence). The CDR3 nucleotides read TGTGCCAGTAGTACGCACGACAGATCTAACTATGGCTACACCTTC. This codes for CASSTHDRSNYGYTF.

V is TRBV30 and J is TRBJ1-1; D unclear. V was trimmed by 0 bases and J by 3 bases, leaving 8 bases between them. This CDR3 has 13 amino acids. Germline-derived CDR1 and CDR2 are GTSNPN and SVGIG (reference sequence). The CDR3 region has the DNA TGTGCCTGGAGTGTAGGCGCCGACACTGAAGCTTTCTTT. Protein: CAWSVGADTEAFF.

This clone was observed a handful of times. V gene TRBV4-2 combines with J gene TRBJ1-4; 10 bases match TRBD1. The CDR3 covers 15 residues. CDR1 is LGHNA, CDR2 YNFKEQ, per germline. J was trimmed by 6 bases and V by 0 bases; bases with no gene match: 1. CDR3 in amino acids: CASSQDGTGDEKLFF. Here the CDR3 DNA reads TGTGCCAGCAGCCAAGACGGGACAGGGGATGAAAAACTGTTTTTT.

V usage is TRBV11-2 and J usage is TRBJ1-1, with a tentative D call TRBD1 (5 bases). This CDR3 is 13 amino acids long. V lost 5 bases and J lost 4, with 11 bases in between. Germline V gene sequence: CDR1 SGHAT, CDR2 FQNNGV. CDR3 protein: CASSLRQTTEAFF. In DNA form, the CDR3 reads TGTGCCAGCAGCCTTCGACAGACCACTGAAGCTTTCTTT.

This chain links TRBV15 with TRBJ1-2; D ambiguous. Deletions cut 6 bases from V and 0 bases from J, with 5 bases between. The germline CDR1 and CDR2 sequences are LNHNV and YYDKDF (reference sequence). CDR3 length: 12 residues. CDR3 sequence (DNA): TGTGCCACCAGTAGGGCTAACTATGGCTACACCTTC. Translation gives CATSRANYGYTF.

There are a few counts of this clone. CDR3: CAWRTANTEAFF. CDR3 sequence (DNA): TGTGCCTGGCGGACAGCGAACACTGAAGCTTTCTTT. The chain recombines TRBV30 with TRBJ1-1; possible D gene TRBD1, 6 bases. V lost 5 bases, J lost 1 base, and 8 bases lay in between. Per the germline V gene, CDR1 is GTSNPN and CDR2 is SVGIG (reference sequence). The CDR3 contains 12 residues.

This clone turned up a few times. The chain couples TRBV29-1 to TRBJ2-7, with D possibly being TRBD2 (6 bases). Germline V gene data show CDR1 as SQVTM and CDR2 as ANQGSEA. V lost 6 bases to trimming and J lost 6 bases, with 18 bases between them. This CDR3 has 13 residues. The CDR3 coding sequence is TGCAGCGTCAAGGGACTTAATCTTGGCGAGCAGTACTTC. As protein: CSVKGLNLGEQYF.

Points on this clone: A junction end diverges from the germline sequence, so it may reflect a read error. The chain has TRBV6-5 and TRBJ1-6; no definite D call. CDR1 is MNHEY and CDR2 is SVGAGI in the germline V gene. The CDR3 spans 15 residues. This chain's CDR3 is CASSYGQPYTSPLHF. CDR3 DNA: TGTGCCAGCAGTTACGGGCAGCCCTATACTTCACCCCTCCACTTT.

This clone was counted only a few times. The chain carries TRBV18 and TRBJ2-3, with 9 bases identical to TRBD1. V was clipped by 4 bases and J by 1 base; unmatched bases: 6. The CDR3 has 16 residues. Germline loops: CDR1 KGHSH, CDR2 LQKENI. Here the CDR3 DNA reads TGTGCCAGCTCACGAAGGACAGGGGACCGCACAGATACGCAGTATTTT. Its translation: CASSRRTGDRTDTQYF.

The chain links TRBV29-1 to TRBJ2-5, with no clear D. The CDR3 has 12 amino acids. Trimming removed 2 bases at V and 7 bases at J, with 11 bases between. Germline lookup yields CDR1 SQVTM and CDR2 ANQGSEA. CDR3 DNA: TGCAGCGTTGAACCCCAATCAGGGACCCAGTACTTC. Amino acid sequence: CSVEPQSGTQYF.

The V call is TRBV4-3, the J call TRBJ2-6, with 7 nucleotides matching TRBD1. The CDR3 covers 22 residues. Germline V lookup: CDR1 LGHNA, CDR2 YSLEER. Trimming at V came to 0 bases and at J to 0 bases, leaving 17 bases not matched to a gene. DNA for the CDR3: TGCGCCAGCAGCCAAGAGAATCCACAGGGGAGACTGTTCCACTCTGGGGCCAACGTCCTGACTTTC. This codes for CASSQENPQGRLFHSGANVLTF.

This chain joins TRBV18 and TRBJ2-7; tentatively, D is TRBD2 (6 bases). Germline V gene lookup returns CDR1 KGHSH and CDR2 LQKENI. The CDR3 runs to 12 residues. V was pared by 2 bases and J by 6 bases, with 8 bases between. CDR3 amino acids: CASSPGGGEQYF. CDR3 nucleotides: TGTGCCAGCTCACCAGGGGGAGGCGAGCAGTACTTC.

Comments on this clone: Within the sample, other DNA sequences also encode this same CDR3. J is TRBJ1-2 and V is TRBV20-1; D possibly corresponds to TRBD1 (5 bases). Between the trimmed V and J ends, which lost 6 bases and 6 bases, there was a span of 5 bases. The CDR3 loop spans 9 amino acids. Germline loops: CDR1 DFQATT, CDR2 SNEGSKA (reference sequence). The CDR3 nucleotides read TGCAGTGCCAGGGATGGCTACACCTTC. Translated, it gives CSARDGYTF.

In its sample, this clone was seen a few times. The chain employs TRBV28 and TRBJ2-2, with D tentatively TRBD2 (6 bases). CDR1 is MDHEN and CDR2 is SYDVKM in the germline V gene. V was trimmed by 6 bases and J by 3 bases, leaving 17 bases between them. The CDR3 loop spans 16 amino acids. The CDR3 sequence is CASRKPGLRHTGELFF. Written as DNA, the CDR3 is TGTGCCAGCAGAAAACCGGGACTGAGACACACCGGGGAGCTGTTTTTT.

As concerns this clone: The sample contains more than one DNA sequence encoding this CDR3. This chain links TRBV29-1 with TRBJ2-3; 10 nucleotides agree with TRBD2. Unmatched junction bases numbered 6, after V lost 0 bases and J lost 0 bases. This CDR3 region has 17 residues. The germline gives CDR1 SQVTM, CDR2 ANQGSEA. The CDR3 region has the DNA TGCAGCGTTGAAGATCCCAGGACTAGCGGAAGCACAGATACGCAGTATTTT. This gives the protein CSVEDPRTSGSTDTQYF.

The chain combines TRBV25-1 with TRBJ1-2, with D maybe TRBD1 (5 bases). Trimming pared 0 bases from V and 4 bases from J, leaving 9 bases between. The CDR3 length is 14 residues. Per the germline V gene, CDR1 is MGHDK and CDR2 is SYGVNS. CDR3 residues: CASSEYGDSYGYTF. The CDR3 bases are TGTGCCAGCAGTGAATATGGAGACAGCTATGGCTACACCTTC.

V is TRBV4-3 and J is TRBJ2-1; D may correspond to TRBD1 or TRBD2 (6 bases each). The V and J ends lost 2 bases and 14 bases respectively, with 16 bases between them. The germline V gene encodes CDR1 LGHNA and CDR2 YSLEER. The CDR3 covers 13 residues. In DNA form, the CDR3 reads TGCGCCAGCAGCCAAAACGAACTAGCAGGGGAGTTCTTC. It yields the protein CASSQNELAGEFF.

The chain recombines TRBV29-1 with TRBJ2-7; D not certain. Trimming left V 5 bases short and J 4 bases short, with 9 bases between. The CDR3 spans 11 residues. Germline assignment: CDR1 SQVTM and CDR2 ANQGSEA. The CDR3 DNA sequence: TGCAGCGTTATTTACGGGTACGAGCAGTACTTC. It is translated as CSVIYGYEQYF.

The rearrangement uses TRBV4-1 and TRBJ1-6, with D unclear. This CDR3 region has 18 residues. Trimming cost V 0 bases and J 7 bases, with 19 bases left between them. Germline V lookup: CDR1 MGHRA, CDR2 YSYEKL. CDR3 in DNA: TGCGCCAGCAGCCAAGATCACGAGTACCGGGTCCGCAATTCACCCCTCCACTTT. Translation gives CASSQDHEYRVRNSPLHF.

CDR3: CASSPPGQNYGYTF. The CDR3 DNA reads TGTGCCAGCAGCCCGCCGGGACAAAACTATGGCTACACCTTC. V usage is TRBV6-5 and J usage is TRBJ1-2; a possible D gene is TRBD1 (6 bases). Germline V gene sequence: CDR1 MNHEY, CDR2 SVGAGI. V was cut by 6 bases and J by 2 bases, with 13 bases left in between. This CDR3 contains 14 residues.

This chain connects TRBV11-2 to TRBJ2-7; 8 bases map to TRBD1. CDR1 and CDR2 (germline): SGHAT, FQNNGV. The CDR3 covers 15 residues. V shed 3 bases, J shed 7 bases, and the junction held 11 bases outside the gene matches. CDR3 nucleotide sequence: TGTGCCAGCAGCTTCAACCGGGACAGGCCTTGGGAGCAGTACTTC. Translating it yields CASSFNRDRPWEQYF.

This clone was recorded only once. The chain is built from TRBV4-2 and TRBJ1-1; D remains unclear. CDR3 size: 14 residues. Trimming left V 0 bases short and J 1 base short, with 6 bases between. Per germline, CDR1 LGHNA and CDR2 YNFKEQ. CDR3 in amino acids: CASSQDHENTEAFF. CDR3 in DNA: TGTGCCAGCAGCCAAGATCACGAGAACACTGAAGCTTTCTTT.

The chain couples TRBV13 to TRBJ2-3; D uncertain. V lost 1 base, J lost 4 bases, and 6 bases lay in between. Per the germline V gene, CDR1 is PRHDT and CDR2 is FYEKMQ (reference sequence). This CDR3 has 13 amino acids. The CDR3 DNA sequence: TGTGCCAGCAGCTTAGCCCCTTCAGATACGCAGTATTTT. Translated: CASSLAPSDTQYF.

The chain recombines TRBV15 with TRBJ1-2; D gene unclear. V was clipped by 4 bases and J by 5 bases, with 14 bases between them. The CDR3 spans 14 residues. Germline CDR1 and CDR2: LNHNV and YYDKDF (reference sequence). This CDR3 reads CATSNQVPAYGYTF. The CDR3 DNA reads TGTGCCACCAGCAATCAAGTCCCAGCATATGGCTACACCTTC.

The CDR3 loop is CASSLTGRDTEAFF. CDR3 in DNA: TGCGCCAGCAGCTTGACAGGGCGGGACACTGAAGCTTTCTTT. This chain joins TRBV10-2 and TRBJ1-1; 7 nucleotides agree with TRBD1. V lost 6 bases and J lost 3; bases outside the gene matches: 7. The CDR3 runs to 14 residues. From germline, CDR1 is WSHSY and CDR2 SAAADI.